This T cell receptor (beta chain) stems from a study of T cell changes during pregnancy in multiple sclerosis. The germline V gene encodes CDR1 MGHRA and CDR2 YSYEKL. The CDR3 has 15 residues. V trimming: 4 bases; J trimming: 4 bases; junction bases outside the gene matches: 8. Using immunoSEQ multiplex PCR, the repertoire was profiled, and TCRdb retains in-frame clones only, with some absent. Of around 49,000 clones in the sample, 90% were seen once. The sequence came from a female donor in good health, enrolled as a control in a pregnancy study. The chain couples TRBV4-1 to TRBJ2-5; 8 bases are a match to TRBD1. The specimen comprised peripheral blood, sampled after pregnancy. CDR3 sequence (DNA): TGCGCCAGCAGCCTGAACGGACAGGGTCCAGAGACCCAGTACTTC. It encodes CASSLNGQGPETQYF.